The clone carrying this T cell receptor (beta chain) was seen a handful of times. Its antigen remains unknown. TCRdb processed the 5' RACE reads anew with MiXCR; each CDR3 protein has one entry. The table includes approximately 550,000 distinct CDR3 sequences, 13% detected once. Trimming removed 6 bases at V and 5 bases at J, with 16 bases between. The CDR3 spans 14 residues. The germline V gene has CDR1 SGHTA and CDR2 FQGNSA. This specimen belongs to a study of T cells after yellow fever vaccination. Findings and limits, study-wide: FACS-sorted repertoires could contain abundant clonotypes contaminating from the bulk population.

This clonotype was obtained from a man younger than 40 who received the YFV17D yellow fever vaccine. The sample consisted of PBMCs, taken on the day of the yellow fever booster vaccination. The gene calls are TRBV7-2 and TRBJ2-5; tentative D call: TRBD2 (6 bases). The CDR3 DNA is TGTGCCAGCAGTCAACCGGTGGGGGGTGAGACCCAGTACTTC. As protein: CASSQPVGGETQYF.